This T cell receptor (beta chain) was sequenced for a study of PD-L1 blockade in urothelial cancer. About the study: Prior chemotherapy regimens per patient numbered 0 to 3. Analyses used blood from 3 weeks (second dose) and 6 weeks after treatment start. A median approximately 140,000 T cells were found in blood samples.

Per-patient samples, pretreatment and on-treatment, numbered 1 to 8. This CDR3 has 17 amino acids. The ends were cut back, 4 bases at V and 1 base at J, with 19 bases in the middle. The germline gives CDR1 KGHSH, CDR2 LQKENI. Generated by immunoSEQ multiplex PCR, the TCRdb table keeps only in-frame clones and is missing some. The top ten clones hold under 40% of a sample with 30,000 to 35,000 clones, 84% of them seen once. This TCR was recovered from a man aged 55 to 70 with urothelial cancer. J is TRBJ2-5 and V is TRBV18; no clear D gene. The sample consisted of PBMCs, taken around atezolizumab (anti-PD-L1) treatment. The CDR3 DNA is TGTGCCAGCTCACTCCGTTTGGGCCGTACGATCCAAGAGACCCAGTACTTC. Translated: CASSLRLGRTIQETQYF. Full variable domain (rest looked up from reference TRBV18 and TRBJ2-5): NAGVMQNPRHLVRRRGQEARLRCSPMKGHSHVYWYRQLPEEGLKFMVYLQKENIIDESGMPKERFSAEFPKEGPSILRIQQVVRGDSAAYFCASSLRLGRTIQETQYFGPGTRLLVL.